Reported below is one T cell receptor beta chain. In this CDR3 the conserved last residue, phenylalanine or tryptophan, is missing, so a read error is likely. The DNA is omitted, as the CDR3 cannot be located on it reliably, and the CDR3 follows TCRdb's listing. The entry originates in a study of tumor-infiltrating lymphocytes in primary liver carcinoma. From roughly 18-30 mg of unsorted bulk tissue, DNA and RNA were co-extracted together. Germline values: CDR1 SGHAT, CDR2 FQNNGV. Ends included, the CDR3 has 16 residues. The authors made TCR beta cDNA from around 500 ng total RNA with a constant-region primer. Sequencing libraries for TCR beta derived from three nested multiplex PCR rounds that used slightly modified ARM-PCR. Primers for the first two PCR rounds were TRBV1-TRBV30 forward primers and a C-beta reverse primer (roughly 10 cycles per round). A single record per CDR3 protein comes from TCRdb applying MiXCR to the multiplex PCR reads. In the table there are almost 45,000 distinct CDR3 sequences, roughly 75% of which are singletons.

The specimen was tumor-adjacent normal liver tissue. This TCR derives from a woman in her twenties or thirties with primary liver carcinoma and hepatitis B virus infection. This chain joins TRBV11-2 and TRBJ2-3; TRBD2 was called by the table and not checked on the DNA. The CDR3 here is CASSPRETSSTDMQCS.